These 10 T cell receptor beta chains came from one sample sequenced in a study of beta chain features in type 1 diabetes (dated by TCRdb to the late 2010s). Receptor amplification or capture employed the immunoSEQ multiplex PCR assay. The entire isolated RNA was reverse transcribed using the High Capacity cDNA Reverse Transcription Kit, and thus expressed TCRB transcripts were sequenced. TCRdb retrieved this table from immuneACCESS and kept in-frame rearrangements only. Not all clones are present; in checked studies, unresolved V genes account for under half, and no reason is known for the remainder. For this sample the table gives some 270,000 clones, of which approximately 8% were detected only once. Of the sample, 1% falls within the top ten clones. Sequencing was done on a sample of central memory CD4+ T cells from blood. Receptor source: a woman under 30 in good health.

This clone was seen a few times. The chain has TRBV29-1 and TRBJ2-5; D is ambiguous. With 1 base removed from V and 7 bases from J, the gap between germline ends came to 10 bases. This CDR3 is 12 amino acids long. Germline V CDR1 and CDR2: SQVTM, ANQGSEA. The DNA of the CDR3 is TGCAGCGTTGAAGCTAGTCTCGGGACCCAGTACTTC. As protein: CSVEASLGTQYF.

This clone was detected many times. The gene calls are TRBV7-2 and TRBJ2-6; D may be TRBD2 (7 bases). The CDR3 totals 16 residues. V lost 5 bases and J 0 bases, leaving 11 bases between the germline ends. Germline assignment: CDR1 SGHTA and CDR2 FQGNSA. The CDR3 DNA reads TGTGCCAGCAGCCGCGGGGGCGGCTCTGGGGCCAACGTCCTGACTTTC. As protein: CASSRGGGSGANVLTF. The full variable domain, in which reference TRBV7-2 and TRBJ2-6 provide the parts outside the CDR3, is GAGVSQSPSNKVTEKGKDVELRCDPISGHTALYWYRQSLGQGLEFLIYFQGNSAPDKSGLPSDRFSAERTGGSVSTLTIQRTQQEDSAVYLCASSRGGGSGANVLTFGAGSRLTVL.

This clone occurred many times. The chain is built from TRBV28 and TRBJ1-3; D gene unclear. CDR3 length: 16 residues. The germline V and J ends were trimmed by 8 bases and 4 bases, with 21 bases remaining between them. CDR1 is MDHEN and CDR2 is SYDVKM in the germline V gene. As DNA, the CDR3 is TGTGCCAGCGGACTGGTCAAGCGCCTGGGGGGAAACACCATATATTTT. Translating it yields CASGLVKRLGGNTIYF.

This clone was counted a few times. The rearrangement joins TRBV7-2 to TRBJ1-1, with a possible D match to TRBD1 (5 bases). V shed 1 base and J shed 5 bases, with 11 bases lying between them. The germline CDR1 and CDR2 sequences are SGHTA and FQGNSA. The CDR3 sequence is 14 residues long. The CDR3 nucleotides read TGTGCCAGCAGCTTAGTGTGGGGGAATACTGAAGCTTTCTTT. Translated: CASSLVWGNTEAFF.

The chain has TRBV6-6 and TRBJ2-1, with 9 nucleotides matching TRBD1. Unmatched junction bases numbered 4, after V lost 6 bases and J lost 4 bases. CDR1 and CDR2 from the germline V gene are MNHNY and SVGAGI (reference sequence). The CDR3 loop spans 14 amino acids. CDR3 region: CASRPGQGYNEQFF. DNA for the CDR3: TGTGCCAGCAGGCCGGGACAGGGTTACAATGAGCAGTTCTTC.

This clone was counted only a few times. V and J are TRBV11-3 and TRBJ2-1, with 10 bases matching TRBD1. Trimming took 7 bases from V and 2 from J; bases not matched to a gene: 5. CDR1 SGHNT and CDR2 YENEEA come from the germline V gene. The CDR3 is 15 residues long. CDR3 in DNA: TGTGCCAGCACCCCGGGACAGGGGACCTACAATGAGCAGTTCTTC. Translating it yields CASTPGQGTYNEQFF.

The chain carries TRBV5-4 and TRBJ2-5, with D possibly matching TRBD1 (6 bases). V lost 4 bases and J 1 base, leaving 14 bases between the germline ends. Germline-derived CDR1 and CDR2 are SGHNT and YYREEE (reference sequence). This CDR3 comprises 15 residues. The CDR3 sequence is CASSRKRQAQETQYF. The CDR3 nucleotides read TGTGCCAGCAGCCGCAAACGACAGGCCCAAGAGACCCAGTACTTC.

This clone appeared many times. The chain employs TRBV7-3 and TRBJ2-1, with no clear D. The germline V and J ends were trimmed by 2 bases and 4 bases, with 6 bases remaining between them. Germline CDR1 and CDR2: SGHTA and FQGTGA. CDR3 length: 13 residues. The CDR3 here is CASSLGTYNEQFF. DNA of the CDR3: TGTGCCAGCAGCTTAGGAACTTACAATGAGCAGTTCTTC.

This clone has ten or more counts. The chain recombines TRBV10-3 with TRBJ2-5, with 9 bases lining up with TRBD1. Germline loops: CDR1 ENHRY, CDR2 SYGVKD. The CDR3 totals 13 residues. With 5 bases clipped from V and 4 bases from J, the junction kept 2 bases outside the gene matches. The CDR3 loop reads CAISLQGAETQYF. CDR3 DNA: TGTGCCATCAGTCTACAGGGGGCAGAGACCCAGTACTTC.

The genes are TRBV7-8 and TRBJ1-2; D is uncertain. Deletions cut 1 base from V and 5 bases from J, with 8 bases between. Germline V gene sequence: CDR1 SGHVS, CDR2 FQNEAQ. The CDR3 loop spans 13 amino acids. This chain's CDR3 is CASSLGGTYGYTF. In nucleotides, the CDR3 is TGTGCCAGCAGCTTAGGTGGCACGTATGGCTACACCTTC.